This entry features one T cell receptor beta chain sequence. No cognate antigen has been identified for it. Per-base qualities were not stored, and no clone one base away is much larger. This sample stems from a study of blood T cell repertoires in COVID-19 (dated by TCRdb to the early 2020s). General notes on the study: Samples from collaborators originated in the United States, Italy and Spain and spanned both the acute and convalescent phases of COVID-19. Sample metadata almost always included a de-identified subject ID, COVID-19 status, age in years and sex. The repertoires were released in a freely available public database meant as a resource for research on the immune response to SARS-CoV-2. The prospective study material was composed of cDNA or gDNA derived from T cells, B-cell-depleted T cells, or PBMCs. Where available, HLA class I and class II types were taken from metadata supplied by the sample provider and were not determined by assay-based typing. Deeply sampled blood TCRbeta repertoires from subjects exposed to, actively infected with, or recovered from COVID-19 were included in the dataset. The samples were drawn from the first 160 participants of the ongoing ImmuneRACE study and from over 950 subjects provided by 6 global collaborators. Results and caveats for the whole study, not just this receptor: The quantity of clinical and demographic metadata differed by source and by participant and was supplied without curation.

The CDR3 spans 13 residues, from the cysteine through the phenylalanine. The kept DNA is CDR3 alone, 39 bases in frame from the first base. The junction shows trimming of 5 bases on V and 8 bases on J, plus 10 bases between the germline ends. TCRbeta CDR3 regions were amplified from genomic DNA by means of the immunoSEQ Assay, a bias-controlled multiplex PCR. Processing in the source paper ran as follows. The number of nucleated cells in each sample was estimated from the amplification of reference gene primers within the assay. Sequence reads were collapsed and filtered to measure the absolute abundance of every unique TCRbeta CDR3 rearrangement. For each sample, productive Simpson clonality was calculated as the square root of Simpson's diversity index over productive rearrangements. Sourced from immuneACCESS, this table was stored by TCRdb with only in-frame sequences that have V and J called. A share of the clones is absent; for the studies checked, an unresolved V gene accounts for under half, and the remainder has no known explanation. Clone size and V and J calls were adopted from that table, with D and trimming inferred from the DNA. In all, the sample holds approximately 120,000 clones, and about three quarters of those were seen once. Jointly, the top ten make up around 4.2% of the sample.

Each collaborating institution followed its own protocols to collect whole blood in K2EDTA tubes. Collaborator samples were shipped for TCRbeta analysis as frozen whole blood, isolated PBMCs, or DNA extracted from either sample type. The rearranged segments are TRBV12-3 or TRBV12-4 and TRBJ1-6; no D gene can be assigned with confidence. Sequenced input: peripheral blood. The clonotype originates from a human donor in a cohort sampled during active or convalescent COVID-19. Read as DNA, the sequence is TGTGCCAGCAGTGGGCAGGCTGATTCACCCCTCCACTTT. This yields the protein CASSGQADSPLHF.